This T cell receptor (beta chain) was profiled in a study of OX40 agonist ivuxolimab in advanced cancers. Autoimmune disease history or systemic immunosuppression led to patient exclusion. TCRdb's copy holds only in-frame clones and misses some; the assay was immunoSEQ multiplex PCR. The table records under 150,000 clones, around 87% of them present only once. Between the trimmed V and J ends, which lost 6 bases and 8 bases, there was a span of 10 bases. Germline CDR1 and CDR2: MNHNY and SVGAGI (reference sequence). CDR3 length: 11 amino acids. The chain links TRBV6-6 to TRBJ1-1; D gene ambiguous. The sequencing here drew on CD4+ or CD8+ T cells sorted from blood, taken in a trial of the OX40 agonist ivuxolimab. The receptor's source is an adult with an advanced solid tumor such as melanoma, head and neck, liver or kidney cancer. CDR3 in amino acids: CASSRRVEAFF. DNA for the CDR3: TGTGCCAGCAGCCGTCGTGTCGAAGCTTTCTTT.